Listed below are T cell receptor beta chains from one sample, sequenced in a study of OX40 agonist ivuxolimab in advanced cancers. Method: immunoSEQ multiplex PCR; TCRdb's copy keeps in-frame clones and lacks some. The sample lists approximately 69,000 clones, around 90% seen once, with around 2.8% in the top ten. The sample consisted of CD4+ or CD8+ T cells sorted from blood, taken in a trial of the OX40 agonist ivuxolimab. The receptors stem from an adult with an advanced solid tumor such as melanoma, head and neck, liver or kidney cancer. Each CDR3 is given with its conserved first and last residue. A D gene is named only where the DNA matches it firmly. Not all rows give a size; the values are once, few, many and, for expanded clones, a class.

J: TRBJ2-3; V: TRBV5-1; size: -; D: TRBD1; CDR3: CASSPGQGLGPDTQYF; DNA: TGCGCCAGCAGCCCCGGACAGGGATTGGGCCCAGATACGCAGTATTTT
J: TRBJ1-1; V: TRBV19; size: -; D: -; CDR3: CASSIARGGLNTEAFF; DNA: TGTGCCAGTAGTATAGCGCGCGGCGGATTAAACACTGAAGCTTTCTTT
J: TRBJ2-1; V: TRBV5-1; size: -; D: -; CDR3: CASKFEHSSYNEQFF; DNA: TGCGCCAGCAAATTTGAACACAGCTCCTACAATGAGCAGTTCTTC
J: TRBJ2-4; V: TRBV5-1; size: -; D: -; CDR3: CASSLETGRDIQYF; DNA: TGCGCCAGCAGCCTGGAGACAGGGAGGGACATTCAGTACTTC
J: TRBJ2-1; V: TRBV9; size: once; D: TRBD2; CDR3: CASSVGLGLADYNEQFF; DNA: TGTGCCAGCAGCGTAGGGCTCGGACTAGCGGATTACAATGAGCAGTTCTTC
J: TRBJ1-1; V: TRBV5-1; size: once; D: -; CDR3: CASSQGPSDNSEAFF; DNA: TGCGCCAGCAGTCAAGGGCCCTCAGACAACTCTGAAGCTTTCTTT
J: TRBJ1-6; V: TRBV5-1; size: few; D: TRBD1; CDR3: CASSPAGTGMNSPLHF; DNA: TGCGCCAGCAGCCCAGCAGGGACAGGGATGAATTCACCCCTCCACTTT
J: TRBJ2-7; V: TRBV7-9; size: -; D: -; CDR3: CASSLGLNRAHEQYF; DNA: TGTGCCAGCAGCTTAGGATTGAACAGGGCCCACGAGCAGTACTTC
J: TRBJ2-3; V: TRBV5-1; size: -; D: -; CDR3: CASSSAATDTQYF; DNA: TGCGCCAGCAGCTCCGCAGCCACAGATACGCAGTATTTT
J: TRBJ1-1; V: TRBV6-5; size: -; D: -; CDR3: CASRTRAEAFF; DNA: TGTGCCAGCAGGACTAGAGCTGAAGCTTTCTTT
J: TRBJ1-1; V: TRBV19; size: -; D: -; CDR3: CASSYHRANTEAFF; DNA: TGTGCCAGTAGTTACCACCGAGCGAACACTGAAGCTTTCTTT
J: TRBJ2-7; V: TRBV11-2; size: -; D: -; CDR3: CASSLLLAATTYEQYF; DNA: TGTGCCAGCAGCTTATTACTAGCAGCTACTACCTACGAGCAGTACTTC
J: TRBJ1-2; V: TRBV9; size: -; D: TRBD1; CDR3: CASRGQGQANYGYTF; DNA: TGTGCCAGCAGAGGACAGGGGCAGGCTAACTATGGCTACACCTTC
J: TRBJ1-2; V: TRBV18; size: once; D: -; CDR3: CASSPGMGTSSVNGYTF; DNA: TGTGCCAGCTCACCGGGAATGGGGACATCCTCAGTCAATGGCTACACCTTC
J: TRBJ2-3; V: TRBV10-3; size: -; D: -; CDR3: CAIRERGGPGDTQYF; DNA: TGTGCCATCCGTGAAAGGGGGGGCCCTGGGGATACGCAGTATTTT
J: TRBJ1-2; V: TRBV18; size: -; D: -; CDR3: CASSPIQGQDGYTF; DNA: TGTGCCAGCTCACCAATTCAAGGTCAGGATGGCTACACCTTC
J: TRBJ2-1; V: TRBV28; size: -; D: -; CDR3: CASSFPPNEQFF; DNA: TGTGCCAGCAGTTTCCCGCCCAATGAGCAGTTCTTC
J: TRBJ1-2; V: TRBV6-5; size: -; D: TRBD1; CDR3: CASSYGDRGYGYTF; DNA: TGTGCCAGCAGTTACGGGGACAGGGGCTATGGCTACACCTTC
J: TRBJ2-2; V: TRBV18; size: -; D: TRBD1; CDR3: CASSPTPWTGENTGELFF; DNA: TGTGCCAGCTCACCAACTCCCTGGACAGGGGAGAACACCGGGGAGCTGTTTTTT
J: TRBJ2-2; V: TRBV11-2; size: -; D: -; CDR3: CASRSGLETGELFF; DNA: TGTGCCAGCAGATCAGGGTTGGAGACCGGGGAGCTGTTTTTT
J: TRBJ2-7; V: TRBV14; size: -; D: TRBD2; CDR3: CASSPPTSGIYEQYF; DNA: TGTGCCAGCAGCCCCCCGACTAGCGGGATCTACGAGCAGTACTTC
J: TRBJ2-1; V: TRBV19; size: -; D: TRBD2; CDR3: CASAGLAGPMTVQFF; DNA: TGTGCCAGTGCGGGACTAGCGGGTCCGATGACCGTGCAGTTCTTC
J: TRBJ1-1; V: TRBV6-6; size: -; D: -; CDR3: CASSYRGTNTEAFF; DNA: TGTGCCAGCAGTTACCGGGGGACAAACACTGAAGCTTTCTTT
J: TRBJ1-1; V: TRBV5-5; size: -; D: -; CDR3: CASSLGRSNTEAFF; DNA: TGTGCCAGCAGCTTGGGACGTTCGAACACTGAAGCTTTCTTT
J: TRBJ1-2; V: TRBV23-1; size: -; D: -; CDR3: CASSYAAGGAEGYTF; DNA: TGCGCCAGCTCCTATGCGGCGGGGGGCGCGGAAGGCTACACCTTC
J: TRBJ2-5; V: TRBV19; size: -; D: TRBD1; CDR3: CASSIGQGAAETQYF; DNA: TGTGCCAGTAGTATCGGACAGGGGGCCGCAGAGACCCAGTACTTC
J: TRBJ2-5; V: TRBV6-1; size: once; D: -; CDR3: CASSGKGRETQYF; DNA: TGTGCCAGCAGTGGGAAAGGGAGGGAGACCCAGTACTTC
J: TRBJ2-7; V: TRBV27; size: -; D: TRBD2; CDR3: CASSLGTSGRFSYEQYF; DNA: TGTGCCAGCAGTTTGGGGACTAGCGGGAGATTTTCCTACGAGCAGTACTTC
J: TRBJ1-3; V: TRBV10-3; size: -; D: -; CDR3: CAISDTGPLRNTIYF; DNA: TGTGCCATCAGTGATACCGGGCCTCTGAGAAACACCATATATTTT
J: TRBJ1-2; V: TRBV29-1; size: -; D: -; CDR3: CSVGRSEWHGYTF; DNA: TGCAGCGTTGGTCGTTCAGAGTGGCATGGCTACACCTTC
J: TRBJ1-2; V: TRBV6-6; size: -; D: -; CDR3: CASSSNGNYGYTF; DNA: TGTGCCAGCAGTTCGAACGGAAACTATGGCTACACCTTC
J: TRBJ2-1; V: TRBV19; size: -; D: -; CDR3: CASSIEPKADEQFF; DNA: TGTGCCAGTAGTATAGAGCCCAAGGCGGATGAGCAGTTCTTC
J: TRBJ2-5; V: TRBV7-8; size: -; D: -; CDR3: CASSHQGVETQYF; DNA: TGTGCCAGCAGCCATCAGGGTGTGGAGACCCAGTACTTC
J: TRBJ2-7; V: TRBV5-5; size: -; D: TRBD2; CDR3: CASSWAGGGTDTYEQYF; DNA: TGTGCCAGCAGCTGGGCCGGGGGAGGGACGGACACCTACGAGCAGTACTTC
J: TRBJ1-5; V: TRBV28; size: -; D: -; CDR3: CASTTLNSQHF; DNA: TGTGCCAGCACAACTCTCAACTCCCAGCATTTT
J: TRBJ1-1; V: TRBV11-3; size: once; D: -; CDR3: CASSFGLGEAFF; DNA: TGTGCCAGCAGCTTTGGTCTGGGTGAAGCTTTCTTT
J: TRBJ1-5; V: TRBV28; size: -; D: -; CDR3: CASSLSGFQPQHF; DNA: TGTGCCAGCAGTTTATCTGGGTTTCAGCCCCAGCATTTT
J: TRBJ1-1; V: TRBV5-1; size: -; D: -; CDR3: CASSIQDFNTEAFF; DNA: TGCGCCAGCAGCATACAGGATTTTAACACTGAAGCTTTCTTT
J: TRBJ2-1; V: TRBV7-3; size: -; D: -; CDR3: CASSPSGNNEQFF; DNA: TGTGCCAGCAGCCCAAGCGGCAACAATGAGCAGTTCTTC
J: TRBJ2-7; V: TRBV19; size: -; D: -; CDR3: CASSIGRGSSYEQYF; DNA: TGTGCCAGTAGTATAGGTCGGGGCAGCTCCTACGAGCAGTACTTC
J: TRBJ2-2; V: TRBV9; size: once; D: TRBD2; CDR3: CASSVVSGRDTGELFF; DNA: TGTGCCAGCAGCGTAGTGAGCGGGAGGGACACCGGGGAGCTGTTTTTT
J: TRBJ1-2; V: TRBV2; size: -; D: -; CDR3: CASSDMGTNYGYTF; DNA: TGTGCCAGCAGTGACATGGGGACCAACTATGGCTACACCTTC
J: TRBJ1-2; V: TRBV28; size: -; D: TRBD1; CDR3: CASSPGTGDGYTF; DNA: TGTGCCAGCAGTCCCGGGACAGGGGATGGCTACACCTTC
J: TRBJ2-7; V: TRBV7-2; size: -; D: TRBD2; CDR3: CASSLSSSGTSYEQYF; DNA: TGTGCCAGCAGCTTAAGTTCTAGCGGGACCTCCTACGAGCAGTACTTC
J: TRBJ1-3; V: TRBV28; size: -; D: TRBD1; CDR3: CASSSTGGMGNTIYF; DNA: TGTGCCAGCAGCTCTACAGGGGGCATGGGAAACACCATATATTTT
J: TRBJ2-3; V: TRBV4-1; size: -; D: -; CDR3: CASSPTSDTQYF; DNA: TGCGCCAGCAGCCCCACGTCAGATACGCAGTATTTT
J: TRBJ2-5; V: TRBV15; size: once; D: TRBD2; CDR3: CATSRTSGGFRSETQYF; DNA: TGTGCCACCAGCAGGACTAGCGGGGGTTTCCGATCGGAGACCCAGTACTTC
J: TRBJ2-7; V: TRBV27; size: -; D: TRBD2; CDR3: CASSFPSGTRTTLHF; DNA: TGTGCCAGCAGTTTTCCCTCCGGGACTAGGACAACTCTGCACTTC
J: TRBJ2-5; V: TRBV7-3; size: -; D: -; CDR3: CASSLQGGYQETQYF; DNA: TGTGCCAGCAGCTTACAGGGGGGGTACCAAGAGACCCAGTACTTC
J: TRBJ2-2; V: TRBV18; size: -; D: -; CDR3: CASSPPEEANTGELFF; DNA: TGTGCCAGCTCACCACCGGAGGAGGCGAACACCGGGGAGCTGTTTTTT
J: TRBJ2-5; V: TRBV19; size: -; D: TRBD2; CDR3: CASRPGHGGTTQYF; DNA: TGTGCCAGTAGGCCGGGCCACGGGGGGACGACCCAGTACTTC
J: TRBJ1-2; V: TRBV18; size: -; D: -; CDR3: CASSPASSYGYTF; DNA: TGTGCCAGCTCACCGGCCAGCTCATATGGCTACACCTTC
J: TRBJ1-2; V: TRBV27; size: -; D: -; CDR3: CASSAASTAFYGYTF; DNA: TGTGCCAGCAGTGCTGCCTCGACAGCCTTCTATGGCTACACCTTC
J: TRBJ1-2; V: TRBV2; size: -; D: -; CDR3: CASSESSNYGYTF; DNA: TGTGCCAGCAGTGAATCCAGTAACTATGGCTACACCTTC
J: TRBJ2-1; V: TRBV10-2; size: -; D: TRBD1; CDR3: CASSEPGQGTHEQFF; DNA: TGCGCCAGCAGTGAGCCGGGACAGGGAACTCATGAGCAGTTCTTC
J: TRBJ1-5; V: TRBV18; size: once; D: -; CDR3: CASSPERSQPQHF; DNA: TGTGCCAGCTCACCAGAACGAAGTCAGCCCCAGCATTTT
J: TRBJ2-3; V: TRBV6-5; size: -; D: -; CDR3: CASTTTRSDTQYF; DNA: TGTGCCAGTACCACCACAAGATCAGATACGCAGTATTTT